Following are 11 T cell receptor beta chains from one sample sequenced in a study of shared clonotypes between healthy human individuals (dated by TCRdb to 2018 to 2020). Libraries were made using the immunoSEQ multiplex PCR assay. In its TCRdb copy, this immuneACCESS table keeps in-frame sequences only and misses some clones. Where compared with another copy, unresolved V genes explain less than half of these, and the others have no known cause. Counted in this sample were about 2,500,000 clones; more than 80% of them appeared once. The ten largest clonotypes hold around 0.14% of the sample. The sample taken for sequencing was naive CD4+ T cells sorted from blood. Reading the label with the study, this specimen's cell subset or site is: CD45RA+ positively selected. The receptors shown here come from a man aged 18-30 years in good health.

The J gene is TRBJ1-4, the V gene TRBV5-1, with 8 bases identical to TRBD1. V shed 8 bases, J shed 5 bases, and the junction held 8 bases outside the gene matches. This CDR3 is built from 14 residues. Germline-derived CDR1 and CDR2 are SGHRS and YFSETQ. The CDR3 DNA is TGCGCCAGTAAAGGACAGGGAGCGAATGAAAAACTGTTTTTT. The encoded protein is CASKGQGANEKLFF.

The chain couples TRBV28 to TRBJ1-1; no firm D call. The CDR3 runs 12 residues. V lost 5 bases, J lost 10 bases, and 14 bases lay in between. Germline-derived CDR1 and CDR2 are MDHEN and SYDVKM. The CDR3 region is CASSPPLFGAFF. The CDR3 coding sequence is TGTGCCAGCAGTCCCCCCCTTTTCGGAGCTTTCTTT.

This chain joins TRBV6-1 and TRBJ2-4; TRBD1 matches at 8 bases. V trimming: 5 bases; J trimming: 4 bases; junction bases outside the gene matches: 7. The CDR3 sequence is 15 residues long. Germline CDR1 reads MNHNS; CDR2 reads SASEGT. Here the CDR3 DNA reads TGTGCCAGCAGTTTCAACGACAGGGGAAAAAACATTCAGTACTTC. Its protein product is CASSFNDRGKNIQYF.

This chain uses TRBV6-1 with TRBJ1-2, with 7 bases aligning to TRBD1. Trimming at V came to 6 bases and at J to 7 bases, leaving 8 bases not matched to a gene. Germline V gene lookup returns CDR1 MNHNS and CDR2 SASEGT. There are 13 residues in the CDR3. In DNA form, the CDR3 reads TGTGCCAGCAGGGGAGAGACAGGGAGTGGCTACACCTTC. Translating it yields CASRGETGSGYTF.

The rearrangement links TRBV5-6 to TRBJ1-6, with 8 bases aligning to TRBD1. CDR3 length: 16 amino acids. Trimming removed 2 bases from V and 6 bases from J; junction bases left unmatched: 7. Germline loops: CDR1 SGHDT, CDR2 YYEEEE. Written as DNA, the CDR3 is TGTGCCAGCAGCTTAGGGGCTGGACAGGGTAATTCACCCCTCCACTTT. As protein: CASSLGAGQGNSPLHF.

The J gene is TRBJ1-4, the V gene TRBV15, with 7 positions matching TRBD1. Germline CDR1 and CDR2: LNHNV and YYDKDF (reference sequence). This CDR3 contains 18 residues. The V and J ends lost 7 bases and 0 bases, in that order; junction bases with no gene match: 14. For the CDR3, the DNA is TGTGCCACCAACTCTAGGCCCCTCGACAGGGCAACTAATGAAAAACTGTTTTTT. Translation gives CATNSRPLDRATNEKLFF.

The J gene is TRBJ1-1, the V gene TRBV4-1, with 10 nucleotides matching TRBD1. Germline V CDR1 and CDR2: MGHRA, YSYEKL. The CDR3 loop spans 18 amino acids. With V trimmed by 0 bases and J by 7 bases, 14 bases remained unmatched. The CDR3 loop is CASSQDLSRDRGLIEAFF. For the CDR3, the DNA is TGCGCCAGCAGCCAAGATCTTTCCCGGGACAGGGGATTAATTGAAGCTTTCTTT.

V is TRBV6-1 and J is TRBJ1-2; 7 bases are shared with TRBD1. Germline CDR1 is MNHNS and CDR2 is SASEGT. The CDR3 is 14 amino acids. V lost 4 bases and J lost 5; bases outside the gene matches: 7. The CDR3 DNA follows: TGTGCCAGCAGTGGTGACAGGGATGGTTATGGCTACACCTTC. It translates to CASSGDRDGYGYTF.

Points on this clone: The junction and the germline gene differ at one end; a read error may be behind it. The V gene is TRBV6-6, the J gene TRBJ1-5, with 9 bases fitting TRBD1. The CDR3 loop spans 15 amino acids. The germline gives CDR1 MNHNY, CDR2 SVGAGI (reference sequence). As DNA, the CDR3 is TGTGCCAGCAGATACTCCCCGGACAGGGGTCAGCCCCAGCATTTT. This codes for CASRYSPDRGQPQHF.

The chain has TRBV7-9 and TRBJ2-1; 10 positions match TRBD1. V dropped 8 bases and J dropped 3; count of bases not matched to a gene: 4. The CDR3 has 14 residues. Germline V gene lookup returns CDR1 SEHNR and CDR2 FQNEAQ (reference sequence). The chain's CDR3 is CASRGDRGYNEQFF. CDR3 bases: TGTGCCAGCCGTGGGGACAGGGGCTACAATGAGCAGTTCTTC. Combining the CDR3 with reference TRBV7-9 and TRBJ2-1 gives the whole variable domain DTGVSQNPRHKITKRGQNVTFRCDPISEHNRLYWYRQTLGQGPEFLTYFQNEAQLEKSRLLSDRFSAERPKGSFSTLEIQRTEQGDSAMYLCASRGDRGYNEQFFGPGTRLTVL.

This clone was seen just once. V gene TRBV5-1 combines with J gene TRBJ1-2; D remains unclear. Germline values: CDR1 SGHRS, CDR2 YFSETQ. The CDR3 consists of 14 residues. V was clipped by 4 bases and J by 4 bases, with 14 bases between them. For the CDR3, the DNA is TGCGCCAGCAGCCTTGGAACGGGATTCTATGGCTACACCTTC. It translates to CASSLGTGFYGYTF.